These 24 T cell receptor beta chains were all obtained from the same sample, sequenced in a study of PD-1 blockade in mismatch repair-deficient tumors. Sequencing was performed with immunoSEQ multiplex PCR; in TCRdb, only in-frame clones are kept and a portion is missing. The sample consists of roughly 130,000 clones, around nine tenths of them appearing once. This specimen was peripheral blood, taken about 17 months after starting pembrolizumab. The source of these receptors is an adult with mismatch repair-deficient cancer.

The chain links TRBV30 to TRBJ2-3; 8 bases are a match to TRBD2. The CDR3 has 15 amino acids. Germline V gene data show CDR1 as GTSNPN and CDR2 as SVGIG (reference sequence). Germline trimming cut 2 bases from V and 2 bases from J; bases unmatched to any gene: 6. CDR3 nucleotide sequence: TGTGCCTGGAGTCTAACGGGACTAGACACAGATACGCAGTATTTT. Encoded protein: CAWSLTGLDTDTQYF.

The rearrangement links TRBV7-9 to TRBJ2-1, with 9 bases matching TRBD1. The CDR3 has 15 amino acids. Germline V gene data show CDR1 as SEHNR and CDR2 as FQNEAQ (reference sequence). V shed 0 bases, J shed 8 bases, and the junction held 5 bases outside the gene matches. The CDR3 region is CASSLAGQGGDEQFF. The CDR3 DNA is TGTGCCAGCAGCTTAGCGGGACAGGGAGGGGATGAGCAGTTCTTC.

The chain is built from TRBV28 and TRBJ2-7; D is perhaps TRBD1 or TRBD2 (5 bases each). The CDR3 runs to 15 residues. Trimming shortened V by 6 bases and J by 1 base, and 16 bases separated the two germline ends. Looked up from germline, CDR1 is MDHEN and CDR2 is SYDVKM. The CDR3 here is CASSSDREGSYEQYF. Here the CDR3 DNA reads TGTGCCAGCAGCTCCGACAGAGAGGGGTCCTACGAGCAGTACTTC.

This clone was counted once. V gene TRBV7-9 combines with J gene TRBJ2-2; 14 nucleotides agree with TRBD2. From germline, CDR1 is SEHNR and CDR2 FQNEAQ (reference sequence). The CDR3 extends over 16 amino acids. V shed 4 bases, J shed 5 bases, and the junction held 3 bases outside the gene matches. CDR3 DNA sequence: TGTGCCAGCAGCTCGCGACTAGCGGGGGGGACCGGGGAGCTGTTTTTT. Amino acid sequence: CASSSRLAGGTGELFF.

This chain joins TRBV5-1 and TRBJ2-1; possibly TRBD2 for D (5 bases). CDR1 SGHRS and CDR2 YFSETQ come from the germline V gene. This CDR3 is 18 amino acids long. Trimming took off 3 bases at V and 3 bases at J, with 22 bases between the two ends. The CDR3 spells CASSSDPTREVLYNEQFF. DNA for the CDR3: TGCGCCAGCAGCTCTGACCCCACTAGGGAAGTACTCTACAATGAGCAGTTCTTC.

This chain joins TRBV7-6 and TRBJ2-7; D gene uncertain. Trimming shortened V by 4 bases and J by 6 bases, and 13 bases separated the two germline ends. CDR1 is SGHVS and CDR2 is FNYEAQ in the germline V gene. The CDR3 extends over 13 amino acids. This CDR3 reads CASSSNTALEQYF. DNA for the CDR3: TGTGCCAGCAGCTCCAATACGGCCCTCGAGCAGTACTTC. Combining the CDR3 with reference TRBV7-6 and TRBJ2-7 gives the whole variable domain GAGVSQSPRYKVTKRGQDVALRCDPISGHVSLYWYRQALGQGPEFLTYFNYEAQQDKSGLPNDRFSAERPEGSISTLTIQRTEQRDSAMYRCASSSNTALEQYFGPGTRLTVT.

The genes are TRBV23-1 and TRBJ2-2; D call uncertain. TRBV23-1 carries the ORF label, with uncertain function. The germline V and J ends were trimmed by 0 bases and 4 bases, with 15 bases remaining between them. The CDR3 runs 17 residues. The CDR3 sequence: CASSQSFASVGTGELFF. CDR3 nucleotides: TGCGCCAGCAGTCAATCGTTCGCTAGTGTGGGCACCGGGGAGCTGTTTTTT.

V usage is TRBV10-3 and J usage is TRBJ1-3; 7 nucleotides agree with TRBD1. Germline V gene lookup returns CDR1 ENHRY and CDR2 SYGVKD. With 10 bases clipped from V and 1 base from J, the junction kept 10 bases outside the gene matches. CDR3 length equals 15 residues. Here the CDR3 reads CATSGTATSGNTIYF. CDR3 sequence (DNA): TGTGCCACCTCCGGGACAGCAACATCTGGAAACACCATATATTTT.

V gene TRBV7-2 combines with J gene TRBJ1-1; a weak D match, TRBD1 (6 bases). Germline assignment: CDR1 SGHTA and CDR2 FQGNSA. V lost 10 bases, J lost 5 bases, and 14 bases lay in between. The CDR3 loop spans 12 amino acids. CDR3 DNA: TGTGCCACCTACAGGGAATGGACTGAAGCTTTCTTT. It encodes CATYREWTEAFF.

The rearrangement joins TRBV7-9 to TRBJ1-5; possible D gene TRBD1, 5 bases. Trimming stripped 1 base from V and 7 bases from J, with 17 bases between. This CDR3 has 16 residues. CDR1 is SEHNR, CDR2 FQNEAQ, per germline (reference sequence). This chain's CDR3 is CASSLVVGDGGQPQHF. CDR3 nucleotides: TGTGCCAGCAGCTTAGTTGTGGGGGACGGTGGGCAGCCCCAGCATTTT. Full variable domain (remainder filled in from reference TRBV7-9 and TRBJ1-5): DTGVSQNPRHKITKRGQNVTFRCDPISEHNRLYWYRQTLGQGPEFLTYFQNEAQLEKSRLLSDRFSAERPKGSFSTLEIQRTEQGDSAMYLCASSLVVGDGGQPQHFGDGTRLSIL.

The V and J genes are TRBV5-4 and TRBJ2-1; maybe TRBD2 (6 bases). CDR3 size: 14 residues. Germline V gives CDR1 SGHNT, CDR2 YYREEE (reference sequence). Trimming left V 6 bases short and J 4 bases short, with 14 bases between. CDR3 sequence: CASTSEGHYNEQFF. The CDR3 DNA reads as TGTGCCAGCACCTCGGAGGGGCATTACAATGAGCAGTTCTTC.

This sequence joins TRBV12-1 and TRBJ2-3; the table's D gene call, TRBD1, was not cross checked with the DNA. TRBV12-1 constitutes a pseudogene. The CDR3 totals 14 residues. CDR3 DNA sequence: TGTGCCAGCAGCTTTCAGGGTCGCACAGATACGCAGTATTTT. It specifies CASSFQGRTDTQYF.

The CDR3 region has the DNA TGTGCCAGCAGCCAAGAAGGCGGCATCAATCGGTACTTC. Its translation: CASSQEGGINRYF. The V and J genes are TRBV4-2 and TRBJ2-7; no reliable D call. Germline V CDR1 and CDR2: LGHNA, YNFKEQ. V dropped 0 bases and J dropped 12 bases, with 15 bases sitting between them. The CDR3 loop spans 13 amino acids.

The chain has TRBV5-8 and TRBJ2-7; maybe TRBD2 (6 bases). V lost 4 bases to trimming and J lost 1 base, with 18 bases between them. The germline V gene encodes CDR1 SGHTS and CDR2 YDEGEE. The CDR3 extends over 16 amino acids. CDR3 coding DNA: TGTGCCAGCAGCCGACCGGGACTCCTTGGGTCCTACGAGCAGTACTTC. Amino acid sequence: CASSRPGLLGSYEQYF.

This clone is a singleton in its sample. CDR3 sequence: CASSLIPTGMQHEKLFF. In DNA, the CDR3 is TGCGCCAGCAGCCTTATTCCTACAGGGATGCAGCATGAAAAACTGTTTTTT. The chain links TRBV4-1 to TRBJ1-4; a possible D gene is TRBD1 (6 bases). There are 17 residues in the CDR3. CDR1 is MGHRA, CDR2 YSYEKL, per germline. Trimming removed 4 bases from V and 6 bases from J, with 21 bases in between.

This chain connects TRBV12-1 to TRBJ2-7; whether TRBD1, the table's D call, matches the DNA was not checked. TRBV12-1 is shown as a pseudogene. The CDR3 has 15 amino acids. The CDR3 spells CASSFALGPAYEQYF. In DNA form, the CDR3 reads TGTGCCAGCAGCTTTGCTTTGGGGCCCGCCTACGAGCAGTACTTC.

This chain links TRBV9 with TRBJ2-5; tentatively, D is TRBD1 (5 bases). Trimming removed 0 bases from V and 2 bases from J, with 11 bases in between. The CDR3 runs 15 residues. Germline V gene data show CDR1 as SGDLS and CDR2 as YYNGEE. The CDR3 DNA reads TGTGCCAGCAGCGTAGGAGATGACAGACAAGAGACCCAGTACTTC. Its protein product is CASSVGDDRQETQYF. Full variable domain (outside the CDR3, taken from reference TRBV9 and TRBJ2-5): DSGVTQTPKHLITATGQRVTLRCSPRSGDLSVYWYQQSLDQGLQFLIQYYNGEERAKGNILERFSAQQFPDLHSELNLSSLELGDSALYFCASSVGDDRQETQYFGPGTRLLVL.

This sequence joins TRBV2 and TRBJ2-5; no firm D call. The germline V and J ends were trimmed by 6 bases and 2 bases, with 16 bases remaining between them. CDR1 SNHLY and CDR2 FYNNEI come from the germline V gene. The CDR3 consists of 15 residues. In DNA form, the CDR3 reads TGTGCCAGCAGGGACCCTGAGAGCCGACAAGAGACCCAGTACTTC. Encoded protein: CASRDPESRQETQYF.

V gene TRBV5-1 combines with J gene TRBJ2-2; the D gene is possibly TRBD1 (5 bases). The CDR3 length is 13 residues. Germline V gives CDR1 SGHRS, CDR2 YFSETQ. Between the trimmed V and J ends, which lost 4 bases and 6 bases, there was a span of 10 bases. The CDR3 nucleotides read TGCGCCAGCAGCGTACAGGTCCCCGGGGAGCTGTTTTTT. Protein product: CASSVQVPGELFF.

The chain recombines TRBV18 with TRBJ2-7; no clear D. Germline lookup yields CDR1 KGHSH and CDR2 LQKENI. The CDR3 loop spans 14 amino acids. Trimming stripped 5 bases from V and 2 bases from J, with 13 bases between. CDR3 region: CASSASPDAYEQYF. The CDR3 DNA reads as TGTGCCAGCTCAGCATCACCGGACGCCTACGAGCAGTACTTC.

This chain links TRBV28 with TRBJ2-3; D may correspond to TRBD1 or TRBD2 (5 bases each). The CDR3 is 16 residues long. Between the trimmed V and J ends, which lost 1 base and 2 bases, there was a span of 13 bases. In germline, CDR1 is MDHEN, CDR2 SYDVKM. The CDR3 protein is CASSLFGGTDTDTQYF. CDR3 DNA: TGTGCCAGCAGTTTATTTGGGGGAACCGACACAGATACGCAGTATTTT.

The V call is TRBV19, the J call TRBJ2-7; the match to TRBD2 covers 10 bases. Germline CDR1 and CDR2: LNHDA and SQIVND (reference sequence). The CDR3 consists of 15 residues. V shed 4 bases and J 2 bases; nucleotides not matched to a gene: 5. The CDR3 here is CASSKGLAEAYEQYF. The CDR3 DNA reads as TGTGCCAGTAGTAAAGGACTAGCGGAGGCCTACGAGCAGTACTTC.

This chain joins TRBV10-3 and TRBJ2-7; D not certain. Trimming took 2 bases from V and 1 from J, leaving 3 bases between them. CDR1 and CDR2 from the germline V gene are ENHRY and SYGVKD. The CDR3 contains 12 residues. CDR3 nucleotides: TGTGCCATCAGTGAGCTTTCCTACGAGCAGTACTTC. Residues: CAISELSYEQYF.

The genes are TRBV11-2 and TRBJ2-6, with D perhaps assigned TRBD1 or TRBD2 (5 bases each). Germline lookup yields CDR1 SGHAT and CDR2 FQNNGV. The CDR3 consists of 16 residues. V was trimmed by 8 bases and J by 0 bases, leaving 14 bases between them. CDR3 in amino acids: CASPPVGDSGANVLTF. In DNA, the CDR3 is TGTGCCAGCCCACCGGTGGGGGACTCTGGGGCCAACGTCCTGACTTTC.